The 14 T cell receptor beta chains given below trace back to one sample, sequenced in a study of identical twins. TCRdb used MiXCR to reprocess the 5' RACE reads, holding one entry per CDR3 protein. This sample yields 400,000 to 550,000 distinct CDR3 sequences, of which over 11% are seen a single time; 0.98% belongs to the top ten. These data also formed part of another study, on yellow fever vaccine responses in identical twins.

The source material was CD4+ T cells sorted from blood. Receptors originate from a young woman in good health.

This clonotype showed up just a few times. This chain links TRBV19 with TRBJ1-1, with TRBD1 matching over 9 bases. The germline V gene has CDR1 LNHDA and CDR2 SQIVND (reference sequence). The CDR3 sequence is 15 residues long. The ends lost 3 bases at V and 7 bases at J; junction bases unmatched: 9. The CDR3 spells CASSIRTGTGSEAFF. The DNA of the CDR3 is TGTGCCAGTAGTATTCGGACAGGGACAGGGAGTGAAGCTTTCTTT.

This clonotype showed up just a few times. The chain has TRBV20-1 and TRBJ1-4; TRBD1 might be the D (5 bases). The germline CDR1 and CDR2 sequences are DFQATT and SNEGSKA (reference sequence). This CDR3 has 15 amino acids. V lost 6 bases, J lost 7 bases, and 21 bases lay in between. The CDR3 loop is CSAEIIPGQGEKLFF. Written as DNA, the CDR3 is TGCAGTGCCGAGATAATACCGGGGCAGGGTGAAAAACTGTTTTTT.

This clonotype was detected only once. The chain joins TRBV19 to TRBJ2-1; 8 nucleotides match TRBD1. Per germline, CDR1 LNHDA and CDR2 SQIVND (reference sequence). CDR3 length equals 14 residues. The junction had 3 bases not matched to a gene; V was cut back by 5 bases and J by 3 bases. The CDR3: CASSHRGVYNEQFF. The CDR3 nucleotides read TGTGCCAGTAGTCACAGGGGGGTCTACAATGAGCAGTTCTTC.

This chain uses TRBV4-3 with TRBJ2-1; D gene uncertain. The CDR3 contains 15 residues. In germline, CDR1 is LGHNA, CDR2 YSLEER. V was cut by 2 bases and J by 2 bases, with 10 bases left in between. CDR3 in DNA: TGCGCCAGCAGCCAAAGGGCAGGCCCCTACAATGAGCAGTTCTTC. This encodes CASSQRAGPYNEQFF.

The sample holds a few counts of this clonotype. The chain joins TRBV30 to TRBJ2-2, with unresolved D. V was pared by 2 bases and J by 1 base, with 5 bases between. Germline V gene sequence: CDR1 GTSNPN, CDR2 SVGIG (reference sequence). The CDR3 totals 13 residues. CDR3 region: CAWSYRNTGELFF. The CDR3 DNA sequence: TGTGCCTGGAGTTACAGGAACACCGGGGAGCTGTTTTTT. Complete variable domain (other parts from reference TRBV30 and TRBJ2-2): SQTIHQWPATLVQPVGSPLSLECTVEGTSNPNLYWYRQAAGRGLQLLFYSVGIGQISSEVPQNLSASRPQDRQFILSSKKLLLSDSGFYLCAWSYRNTGELFFGEGSRLTVL.

This clonotype was counted only a few times. The chain couples TRBV5-1 to TRBJ2-7; maybe TRBD1 (5 bases). Per the germline V gene, CDR1 is SGHRS and CDR2 is YFSETQ. The V end lost 4 bases, the J end lost 1 base, and 9 bases lay between the germline ends. The CDR3 spans 13 residues. CDR3 region: CASSGAVSYEQYF. The CDR3 DNA sequence: TGCGCCAGCAGCGGGGCAGTTTCCTACGAGCAGTACTTC.

This clonotype was seen ten or more times. The gene calls are TRBV4-3 and TRBJ2-1, with TRBD1 matching 9 bases. J was trimmed by 8 bases and V by 0 bases; bases with no gene match: 5. The CDR3 is 15 amino acids. Germline loops: CDR1 LGHNA, CDR2 YSLEER. CDR3 DNA: TGCGCCAGCAGCCAAGATAACAGGGGGCTTGATGAGCAGTTCTTC. Its translation is CASSQDNRGLDEQFF.

V usage is TRBV7-2 and J usage is TRBJ2-5; perhaps TRBD1 as D (6 bases). Trimming removed 3 bases at V and 5 bases at J, with 28 bases between. Germline CDR1 and CDR2: SGHTA and FQGNSA. The CDR3 runs to 19 residues. Here the CDR3 DNA reads TGTGCCAGCAGCTTTGCGGTTTGGAAAGCAGGGGCCAGCGAGGAGACCCAGTACTTC. Amino acid sequence: CASSFAVWKAGASEETQYF.

This clonotype was recorded a few times. The chain couples TRBV25-1 to TRBJ2-5; D call uncertain. Per germline, CDR1 MGHDK and CDR2 SYGVNS. The V end was cut by 7 bases, the J end by 7 bases, with 13 bases between. The CDR3 loop spans 12 amino acids. The CDR3 DNA is TGTGCCAGCACCGGAGCGAGAGGGACCCAGTACTTC. Protein product: CASTGARGTQYF.

This clonotype was observed a few times. The chain combines TRBV7-3 with TRBJ1-6, with TRBD1 matching over 7 bases. CDR3 length equals 14 residues. Trimming at V came to 4 bases and at J to 7 bases, leaving 4 bases not matched to a gene. The germline V gene encodes CDR1 SGHTA and CDR2 FQGTGA. The CDR3 reads CASSSRDRNSPLHF. CDR3 sequence (DNA): TGTGCCAGCAGCTCCCGGGACAGAAATTCACCCCTCCACTTT. Drawing the rest from reference TRBV7-3 and TRBJ1-6, the complete variable domain is GAGVSQTPSNKVTEKGKYVELRCDPISGHTALYWYRQSLGQGPEFLIYFQGTGAADDSGLPNDRFFAVRPEGSVSTLKIQRTERGDSAVYLCASSSRDRNSPLHFGNGTRLTVT.

The genes are TRBV7-9 and TRBJ2-6, with D tentatively TRBD2 (6 bases). This CDR3 is 16 amino acids long. Germline assignment: CDR1 SEHNR and CDR2 FQNEAQ (reference sequence). The V and J ends lost 5 bases and 4 bases respectively, with 15 bases between them. The CDR3 reads CASSPSGGTGANVLTF. The DNA for the CDR3 is TGTGCCAGCAGCCCCTCCGGAGGGACCGGGGCCAACGTCCTGACTTTC.

This clonotype came up a few times. The chain carries TRBV11-2 and TRBJ2-3; 7 bases are shared with TRBD1. This CDR3 comprises 18 residues. V lost 4 bases, J lost 0 bases, and 13 bases stayed unmatched. Per the germline V gene, CDR1 is SGHAT and CDR2 is FQNNGV. The CDR3: CASSSYSVGQSSTDTQYF. CDR3 in DNA: TGTGCCAGCAGCTCCTACTCCGTGGGACAGTCTAGCACAGATACGCAGTATTTT.

This clonotype was detected a few times. This sequence joins TRBV6-2 or TRBV6-3 and TRBJ2-7; TRBD1 might be the D (5 bases). Germline V lookup: CDR1 MNHEY, CDR2 SVGEGT. The CDR3 extends over 13 amino acids. Trimming removed 2 bases from V and 2 bases from J, with 7 bases in between. The CDR3 loop is CASSYQDTYEQYF. CDR3 coding DNA: TGTGCCAGCAGTTACCAGGACACCTACGAGCAGTACTTC.

This clonotype was counted ten times or more. The chain is built from TRBV5-5 and TRBJ2-7; TRBD1 or TRBD2 may be the D gene (5 bases each). Germline loops: CDR1 SGHKS, CDR2 YYEKEE (reference sequence). The CDR3 is 14 residues long. V lost 4 bases to trimming and J lost 0 bases, with 11 bases between them. The CDR3: CASSPRGDSYEQYF. CDR3 coding DNA: TGTGCCAGCAGCCCACGAGGGGACTCCTACGAGCAGTACTTC.